There are a few counts of the clone carrying this T cell receptor (beta chain). Germline CDR1 DFQATT, CDR2 SNEGSKA (reference sequence). The CDR3 has 13 amino acids. V dropped 5 bases and J dropped 1 base, with 12 bases sitting between them. The sample is drawn from a study of blood T cells in healthy people across ages. Using a J-beta primer mix together with a sample-barcoded 5' primer, a second PCR was run for about 6 to 12 cycles. TCRdb fed the 5' RACE reads into MiXCR, producing one record per CDR3 protein. The sample has around 700,000 distinct CDR3 sequences, around 25% seen once. The sample was also reused in another study, on T cells of mothers and their children.

The specimen sequenced was blood. V is TRBV20-1 and J is TRBJ2-7; D possibly uses TRBD1 or TRBD2 (5 bases each). This sequence originates from a boy younger than 18 in good health. CDR3 protein: CSAEGTESYEQYF. CDR3 sequence (DNA): TGCAGTGCTGAGGGGACCGAATCCTACGAGCAGTACTTC.